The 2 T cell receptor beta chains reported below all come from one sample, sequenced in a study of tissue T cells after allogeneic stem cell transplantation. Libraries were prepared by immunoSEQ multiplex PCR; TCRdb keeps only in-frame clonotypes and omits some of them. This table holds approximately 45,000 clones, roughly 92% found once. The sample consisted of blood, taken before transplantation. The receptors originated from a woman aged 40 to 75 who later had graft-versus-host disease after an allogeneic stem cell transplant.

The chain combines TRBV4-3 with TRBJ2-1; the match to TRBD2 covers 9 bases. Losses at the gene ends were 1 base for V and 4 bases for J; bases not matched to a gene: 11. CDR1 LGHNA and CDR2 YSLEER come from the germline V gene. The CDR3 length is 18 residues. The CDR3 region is CASSQGHLRLAEYNEQFF. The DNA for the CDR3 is TGCGCCAGCAGCCAAGGACACCTGAGACTAGCGGAATACAATGAGCAGTTCTTC.

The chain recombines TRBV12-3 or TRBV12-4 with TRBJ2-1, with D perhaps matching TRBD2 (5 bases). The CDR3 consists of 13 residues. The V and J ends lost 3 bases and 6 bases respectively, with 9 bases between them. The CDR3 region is CASSFTSGNEQFF. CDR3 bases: TGTGCCAGCAGTTTTACCAGCGGCAATGAGCAGTTCTTC.